This T cell receptor (beta chain) was sequenced for a study of regulatory T cells in long-lasting Graves disease. As to this clonotype: A read error may be the cause here, since a much bigger clone is one base away.

Combining iRepertoire HTBI primers with Arm-PCR of CDR3 regions, the authors built TCR beta libraries. In TCRdb, the multiplex PCR reads were re-called with MiXCR into one record per CDR3 protein. The sample has about 440,000 distinct CDR3 sequences, less than 20% seen once. The CDR3 runs to 15 residues. In germline, CDR1 is KGHSH, CDR2 LQKENI. The time point: newly diagnosed GD, antithyroid drugs for less than 3 months. Isolated PBMC RNA provided the starting material for the TCR library. The data were also submitted as part of a second study, on T cells in Graves' hyperthyroidism and ophthalmopathy. According to that study: When the TCR CDR3 underwent first-round RT-PCR, the HTBI primer set was used.

This sequence was found in a woman aged 25 to 39 with Graves disease. The sequences come from peripheral blood mononuclear cells (PBMCs), collected at new diagnosis, from a patient treated with antithyroid drugs. The chain employs TRBV18 and TRBJ2-7; possibly TRBD1 for D (5 bases). CDR3 sequence reads: CASSPPQAQGYERYF. CDR3 sequence (DNA): TGTGCCAGCTCACCACCCCAAGCTCAGGGCTACGAGCGGTACTTC. Full variable domain (rest looked up from reference TRBV18 and TRBJ2-7): NAGVMQNPRHLVRRRGQEARLRCSPMKGHSHVYWYRQLPEEGLKFMVYLQKENIIDESGMPKERFSAEFPKEGPSILRIQQVVRGDSAAYFCASSPPQAQGYERYFGPGTRLTVT.